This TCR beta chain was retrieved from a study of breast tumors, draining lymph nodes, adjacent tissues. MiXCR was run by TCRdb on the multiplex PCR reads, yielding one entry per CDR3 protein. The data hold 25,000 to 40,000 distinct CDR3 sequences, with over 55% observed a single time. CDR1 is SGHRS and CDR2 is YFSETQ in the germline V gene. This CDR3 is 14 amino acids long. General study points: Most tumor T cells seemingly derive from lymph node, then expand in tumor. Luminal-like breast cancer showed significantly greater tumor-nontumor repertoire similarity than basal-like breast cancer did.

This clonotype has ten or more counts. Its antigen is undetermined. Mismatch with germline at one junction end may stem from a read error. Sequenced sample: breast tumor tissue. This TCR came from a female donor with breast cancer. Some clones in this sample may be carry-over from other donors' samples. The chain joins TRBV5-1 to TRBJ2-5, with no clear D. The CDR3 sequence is CASSLEAFQDTQYF. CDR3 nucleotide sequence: TGCGCCAGCAGCTTAGAGGCTTTTCAAGACACCCAGTACTTC.